Each of the 24 T cell receptor beta chains below was sequenced from the same sample in a study of cytomegalovirus exposure and HLA in healthy donors. The PCR contained 60 Vbeta and 13 Jbeta primers. Some clones are missing from TCRdb's copy, which holds only in-frame ones; the method was immunoSEQ multiplex PCR. This table holds 250,000 to 350,000 clones, more than 80% found once. The sample consisted of PBMCs. Receptor source: a man aged 40-50 years in good health and CMV-seropositive.

The chain is built from TRBV13 and TRBJ2-7, with 8 bases that match TRBD1. CDR3 length: 15 amino acids. The V gene end was trimmed by 2 bases and the J gene end by 0 bases; junction bases not matched to a gene: 3. Germline CDR1 and CDR2: PRHDT and FYEKMQ (reference sequence). This CDR3 reads CASSLITGGSYEQYF. The CDR3 nucleotides are TGTGCCAGCAGCTTAATAACAGGGGGCTCCTACGAGCAGTACTTC.

The V gene is TRBV7-3, the J gene TRBJ2-7; 7 nucleotides agree with TRBD1. Germline lookup yields CDR1 SGHTA and CDR2 FQGTGA. CDR3 length equals 14 residues. V lost 5 bases to trimming and J lost 0 bases; unmatched junction nucleotides: 4. This chain's CDR3 is CASSPDRSSYEQYF. The CDR3 coding sequence is TGTGCCAGCAGCCCGGACAGGAGCTCCTACGAGCAGTACTTC. Using reference TRBV7-3 and TRBJ2-7 for the parts outside the CDR3, the full variable domain is GAGVSQTPSNKVTEKGKYVELRCDPISGHTALYWYRQSLGQGPEFLIYFQGTGAADDSGLPNDRFFAVRPEGSVSTLKIQRTERGDSAVYLCASSPDRSSYEQYFGPGTRLTVT.

The chain combines TRBV28 with TRBJ2-1, with TRBD2 matching 14 bases. V lost 3 bases to trimming and J lost 8 bases; unmatched junction nucleotides: 3. Germline CDR1 reads MDHEN; CDR2 reads SYDVKM. This CDR3 contains 15 residues. CDR3 sequence (DNA): TGTGCCAGCAGTTTTCGACTAGCGGGAGGGCATGAGCAGTTCTTC. It specifies CASSFRLAGGHEQFF.

This clone was observed once. Distinct nucleotide sequences in the sample also encode this CDR3. The chain employs TRBV27 and TRBJ2-7, with D maybe TRBD1 (6 bases). V shed 4 bases and J shed 2 bases, with 9 bases lying between them. The CDR3 runs 13 residues. The germline V gene has CDR1 MNHEY and CDR2 SMNVEV (reference sequence). The CDR3 loop reads CASSSGQTYEQYF. The CDR3 DNA reads TGTGCCAGCAGTTCCGGACAGACCTACGAGCAGTACTTC.

To note about this clone: The same CDR3 also results from other DNA sequences found in this sample. The rearrangement links TRBV28 to TRBJ2-4; TRBD1 agrees at 7 bases. The CDR3 contains 15 residues. The V gene's germline CDR1 is MDHEN and CDR2 SYDVKM. After removal of 2 bases from V and 0 bases from J, the junction contained 1 base not matched to a gene. The CDR3 bases are TGTGCCAGCAGTTTAAGGGGGCTAGCCAAAAACATTCAGTACTTC. Protein: CASSLRGLAKNIQYF.

V gene TRBV6-6 combines with J gene TRBJ2-7; tentatively, D is TRBD1 (5 bases). Germline CDR1 is MNHNY and CDR2 is SVGAGI (reference sequence). This CDR3 comprises 15 residues. V was cut by 0 bases and J by 1 base, with 10 bases left in between. This CDR3 is CASSYSGPTSYEQYF. As DNA, the CDR3 is TGTGCCAGCAGTTACTCGGGGCCAACTTCCTACGAGCAGTACTTC.

The CDR3 loop is CASRDRASGGQETQYF. CDR3 sequence (DNA): TGTGCCAGCAGAGACCGGGCTAGCGGGGGTCAAGAGACCCAGTACTTC. The gene calls are TRBV5-5 and TRBJ2-5; TRBD2 matches 10 bases. CDR1 is SGHKS, CDR2 YYEKEE, per germline (reference sequence). The CDR3 is 16 amino acids. With V trimmed by 5 bases and J by 2 bases, 9 bases remained unmatched.

The chain joins TRBV5-6 to TRBJ1-2; D call uncertain. CDR3 size: 12 residues. Germline lookup yields CDR1 SGHDT and CDR2 YYEEEE. V lost 5 bases and J lost 8, with 13 bases in between. This CDR3 is CASRLPGGGYTF. The CDR3, as DNA: TGTGCCAGCAGACTTCCAGGTGGCGGCTACACCTTC.

The rearrangement links TRBV12-5 to TRBJ2-5; 13 nucleotides agree with TRBD2. The germline gives CDR1 LGHNT, CDR2 FRNRAP. This CDR3 has 19 residues. V lost 3 bases, J lost 2 bases, and 12 bases stayed unmatched. CDR3 sequence (DNA): TGTGCTAGTGGTTTTACAGGACTAGCGGGAGCCCGACGACAAGAGACCCAGTACTTC. Translation: CASGFTGLAGARRQETQYF.

The V gene is TRBV19, the J gene TRBJ1-2; D is unresolved. Per the germline V gene, CDR1 is LNHDA and CDR2 is SQIVND (reference sequence). The CDR3 consists of 12 residues. Trimming left V 4 bases short and J 3 bases short, with 6 bases between. CDR3 loop: CASSTLYYGYTF. DNA of the CDR3: TGTGCCAGTAGTACGTTGTACTATGGCTACACCTTC.

The chain couples TRBV5-1 to TRBJ2-3, with TRBD2 matching over 7 bases. Trimming took 5 bases from V and 1 from J; bases not matched to a gene: 4. The CDR3 runs to 14 residues. The V gene's germline CDR1 is SGHRS and CDR2 YFSETQ. CDR3 amino acids: CASRRDYGTDTQYF. Written as DNA, the CDR3 is TGCGCCAGCAGACGGGACTACGGCACAGATACGCAGTATTTT.

This clone came up a few times. V gene TRBV29-1 combines with J gene TRBJ2-7; maybe TRBD2 (6 bases). The CDR3 extends over 14 amino acids. V shed 2 bases and J shed 1 base, with 12 bases lying between them. Germline V CDR1 and CDR2: SQVTM, ANQGSEA. The CDR3 region is CSVEPAGHSYEQYF. The CDR3 coding sequence is TGCAGCGTTGAACCAGCGGGCCATTCCTACGAGCAGTACTTC.

The chain couples TRBV13 to TRBJ2-3; possible D gene TRBD1, 6 bases. V shed 5 bases and J shed 2 bases, with 17 bases lying between them. The germline V gene has CDR1 PRHDT and CDR2 FYEKMQ (reference sequence). This CDR3 is built from 16 residues. The CDR3 nucleotides read TGTGCCAGCAGCCATTTAGACAGGCCCAACACAGATACGCAGTATTTT. Residues: CASSHLDRPNTDTQYF.

This chain connects TRBV7-9 to TRBJ2-1; D is possibly TRBD2 (6 bases). The germline V gene has CDR1 SEHNR and CDR2 FQNEAQ (reference sequence). CDR3 size: 15 residues. V was shortened by 4 bases and J by 4 bases, with 14 bases between the two germline ends. The CDR3 DNA reads TGTGCCAGCAGCTCCCGCGGGATTCCGTACAATGAGCAGTTCTTC. Translating gives CASSSRGIPYNEQFF.

CDR3 nucleotide sequence: TGTGCCAGCAGCTTGGGAGGTTCCCTCTACGAGCAGTACTTC. Amino acids: CASSLGGSLYEQYF. The V call is TRBV7-9, the J call TRBJ2-7, with a possible D match to TRBD2 (6 bases). Trimming took off 3 bases at V and 3 bases at J, with 12 bases between the two ends. Germline V gene sequence: CDR1 SEHNR, CDR2 FQNEAQ (reference sequence). This CDR3 contains 14 residues.

The chain couples TRBV19 to TRBJ2-1, with 12 nucleotides matching TRBD1. The length of the CDR3 is 15 residues. The J segment lost 7 bases and the V segment lost 3 bases, leaving 4 bases of the junction unmatched. Germline V gives CDR1 LNHDA, CDR2 SQIVND (reference sequence). The CDR3 DNA reads as TGTGCCAGTAGTATGCGGGACAGGGGGCCTAATGAGCAGTTCTTC. Encoded protein: CASSMRDRGPNEQFF.

On this clone: The identical CDR3 is also encoded by other nucleotide sequences in the sample. This sequence joins TRBV29-1 and TRBJ2-3, with 7 bases aligning to TRBD2. Germline values: CDR1 SQVTM, CDR2 ANQGSEA. Trimming at V came to 4 bases and at J to 3 bases, leaving 1 base not matched to a gene. The CDR3 has 12 residues. The DNA of the CDR3 is TGCAGCGTTGGGGGGGGAACAGATACGCAGTATTTT. As protein: CSVGGGTDTQYF.

V is TRBV27 and J is TRBJ2-7, with 10 bases identical to TRBD1. This CDR3 region has 15 residues. V lost 5 bases and J lost 4; bases outside the gene matches: 8. Germline assignment: CDR1 MNHEY and CDR2 SMNVEV (reference sequence). The CDR3 loop is CASSPGQGIWYEQYF. Written as DNA, the CDR3 is TGTGCCAGCAGTCCGGGACAGGGGATTTGGTACGAGCAGTACTTC.

The chain links TRBV28 to TRBJ2-7; 7 bases map to TRBD1. V was clipped by 3 bases and J by 6 bases; unmatched bases: 2. Germline CDR1 reads MDHEN; CDR2 reads SYDVKM. There are 12 residues in the CDR3. The CDR3 loop is CASSFTGAEQYF. In nucleotides, the CDR3 is TGTGCCAGCAGTTTCACAGGGGCCGAGCAGTACTTC.

The CDR3 here is CASSISTGGGYEQYF. DNA for the CDR3: TGTGCCAGCAGCATCTCAACAGGGGGCGGCTACGAGCAGTACTTC. This chain links TRBV11-3 with TRBJ2-7; 9 bases line up with TRBD1. The CDR3 extends over 15 amino acids. J was trimmed by 3 bases and V by 5 bases; bases with no gene match: 8. Per germline, CDR1 SGHNT and CDR2 YENEEA.

The V gene is TRBV4-2, the J gene TRBJ2-7; 9 bases match TRBD1. The V segment lost 1 base and the J segment 7 bases; nucleotides outside the gene matches: 8. The CDR3 spans 15 residues. CDR1 LGHNA and CDR2 YNFKEQ come from the germline V gene. The DNA for the CDR3 is TGTGCCAGCAGCCAAGCCAGACAGGGGGTGGGGGAGCAGTACTTC. This sequence encodes CASSQARQGVGEQYF.

The rearrangement uses TRBV30 and TRBJ2-7, with D perhaps TRBD2 (6 bases). CDR3 size: 14 residues. V was trimmed by 2 bases and J by 3 bases, leaving 14 bases between them. Germline V CDR1 and CDR2: GTSNPN, SVGIG (reference sequence). The DNA for the CDR3 is TGTGCCTGGAGTTATGGGGGGTCGGTCTACGAGCAGTACTTC. Translated, it gives CAWSYGGSVYEQYF.

The V gene is TRBV27, the J gene TRBJ1-1; no firm D call. Germline lookup yields CDR1 MNHEY and CDR2 SMNVEV (reference sequence). CDR3 length: 13 residues. V was pared by 7 bases and J by 1 base, with 10 bases between. The CDR3 spells CASTPRENTEAFF. CDR3 DNA sequence: TGTGCCAGCACCCCCCGCGAGAACACTGAAGCTTTCTTT.

The J gene is TRBJ2-1, the V gene TRBV9, with D perhaps matching TRBD1 (7 bases). The V end lost 4 bases, the J end lost 4 bases, and 15 bases lay between the germline ends. There are 15 residues in the CDR3. CDR1 SGDLS and CDR2 YYNGEE come from the germline V gene. This CDR3 reads CASSFGRGAYNEQFF. The CDR3 nucleotides are TGTGCCAGCAGCTTCGGCAGGGGGGCTTACAATGAGCAGTTCTTC. Drawing the rest from reference TRBV9 and TRBJ2-1, the complete variable domain is DSGVTQTPKHLITATGQRVTLRCSPRSGDLSVYWYQQSLDQGLQFLIQYYNGEERAKGNILERFSAQQFPDLHSELNLSSLELGDSALYFCASSFGRGAYNEQFFGPGTRLTVL.